This entry features one T cell receptor (beta chain) sequence. Its antigen is still unknown. Measured with immunoSEQ multiplex PCR; TCRdb has only the in-frame clones, and not every one. This sample has some 31,000 clones, with around 78% found just once. The CDR3 is made up of 15 amino acids. Per the germline V gene, CDR1 is SGHRS and CDR2 is YFSETQ. The ends were cut back, 2 bases at V and 6 bases at J, with 14 bases in the middle. The source of the sample is a study of T cell responses to AZD1222 COVID-19 vaccine. General study findings and limits: The donor cohort was predominantly white British with a female majority, and clonal diversity may have been underestimated. Nearly half of the spike-specific TCRs reportedly recognize variant regions that carry no mutations.

The TCR originated in an adult who received the AZD1222 COVID-19 vaccine. The sample here was peripheral blood, taken 28 days after the second AZD1222 dose. The chain is built from TRBV5-1 and TRBJ2-2, with TRBD2 as a possible D gene (7 bases). CDR3 loop: CASSFSGGLPGELFF. In nucleotides, the CDR3 is TGCGCCAGCAGCTTTTCGGGGGGCCTTCCCGGGGAGCTGTTTTTT.